This T cell receptor beta chain was sequenced during a study of cytomegalovirus exposure and HLA in healthy donors. Across the whole study: Later, an analysis reported that the 95 to 150 validation repertoires had used the same platform as the roughly 700 first-cohort repertoires.

Study-level findings and limits: Subsequent analysis found a tendency for first-cohort TCR clusters to co-occur within the approximately 130 validation repertoires. The study designated around 150 TCR beta chains cytomegalovirus-associated. Both high specificity and high sensitivity reportedly marked the classifier's diagnosis of cytomegalovirus status.

On this clone: Antigen: not known.

The protocol was immunoSEQ multiplex PCR, while the TCRdb copy is restricted to in-frame clones and leaves out a portion. Among nearly 80,000 clones listed, roughly 93% were seen once. Material: PBMCs. This TCR derives from a woman in her 30s in good health and CMV-seronegative.

CDR3 sequence (DNA): TGTGCCAGTAGTATAGCGACTCAGGGGCGCCATCAGCCCCAGCATTTT. Translated, it gives CASSIATQGRHQPQHF. The gene calls are TRBV19 and TRBJ1-5, with a possible D match to TRBD1 (6 bases). The CDR3 contains 16 residues. Germline V CDR1 and CDR2: LNHDA, SQIVND (reference sequence). V was trimmed by 1 base and J by 5 bases, leaving 15 bases between them.